This entry lists 25 T cell receptor beta chains sequenced from one sample in a study of T cell responses to AZD1222 COVID-19 vaccine. The repertoire was sequenced with immunoSEQ multiplex PCR; TCRdb's copy has only in-frame clones and lacks some. The data show some 99,000 clones, more than 70% seen once. This sample comprised peripheral blood, obtained 28 days after the second AZD1222 dose. The receptors come from an adult who received the AZD1222 COVID-19 vaccine.

Here the CDR3 DNA reads TGTGCCAGCAGCCCCGCCCTGGATGGATCACCCCTCCACTTT. The encoded protein is CASSPALDGSPLHF. The chain has TRBV3-1 (or the pseudogene TRBV3-2) and TRBJ1-6; no clear D. V was shortened by 4 bases and J by 10 bases, with 14 bases between the two germline ends. The CDR3 is 14 residues long. Germline loops: CDR1 LGHDT, CDR2 YNNKEL (reference sequence).

The V and J genes are TRBV5-1 and TRBJ2-7; the match to TRBD2 covers 14 bases. Germline V CDR1 and CDR2: SGHRS, YFSETQ. The length of the CDR3 is 16 residues. The V and J ends lost 4 bases and 4 bases, in that order; junction bases with no gene match: 7. The CDR3 here is CASSAGLAGAGYEQYF. The CDR3, as DNA: TGCGCCAGCAGCGCGGGACTAGCGGGAGCGGGGTACGAGCAGTACTTC.

The rearrangement links TRBV9 to TRBJ1-4; no clear D gene. The CDR3 is 14 residues long. V lost 3 bases to trimming and J lost 2 bases, with 8 bases between them. The germline V gene has CDR1 SGDLS and CDR2 YYNGEE. In nucleotides, the CDR3 is TGTGCCAGCAGCGCCTGGTACACTAATGAAAAACTGTTTTTT. It codes for CASSAWYTNEKLFF.

V is TRBV19 and J is TRBJ1-1; D gene unclear. The CDR3 consists of 14 residues. V was cut by 3 bases and J by 1 base, with 9 bases left in between. CDR1 and CDR2 (germline): LNHDA, SQIVND (reference sequence). The CDR3 sequence is CASSIRQRNTEAFF. Written as DNA, the CDR3 is TGTGCCAGTAGTATCCGCCAGCGGAACACTGAAGCTTTCTTT.

The chain recombines TRBV3-1 (or the pseudogene TRBV3-2) with TRBJ2-1; D is perhaps TRBD2 (5 bases). Between the trimmed V and J ends, which lost 4 bases and 6 bases, there was a span of 10 bases. The germline V gene has CDR1 LGHDT and CDR2 YNNKEL (reference sequence). The CDR3 is 13 amino acids. As DNA, the CDR3 is TGTGCCAGCAGCCTACAAGGACTCAATGAGCAGTTCTTC. Translated: CASSLQGLNEQFF.

The chain couples TRBV27 to TRBJ1-5; D gene ambiguous. The CDR3 is 10 amino acids. Germline CDR1 MNHEY, CDR2 SMNVEV (reference sequence). Trimming shortened V by 4 bases and J by 7 bases, and 2 bases separated the two germline ends. CDR3: CASSWQPQHF. As DNA, the CDR3 is TGTGCCAGCAGTTGGCAGCCCCAGCATTTT.

The gene calls are TRBV28 and TRBJ2-2, with D possibly matching TRBD2 (5 bases). The CDR3 contains 14 residues. V was shortened by 2 bases and J by 5 bases, with 9 bases between the two germline ends. CDR1 is MDHEN, CDR2 SYDVKM, per germline. CDR3 sequence reads: CASSLGGRTGELFF. CDR3 nucleotide sequence: TGTGCCAGCAGTTTAGGAGGACGGACCGGGGAGCTGTTTTTT.

This rearrangement joins TRBV9 to TRBJ2-7, with a possible D match to TRBD2 (5 bases). This CDR3 contains 14 residues. V lost 6 bases and J lost 3, with 16 bases in between. CDR1 and CDR2 from the germline V gene are SGDLS and YYNGEE. The CDR3 bases are TGTGCCAGCATAATCGGGATACCCGGCTACGAGCAGTACTTC. Translation gives CASIIGIPGYEQYF.

J is TRBJ2-6 and V is TRBV5-1, with TRBD2 matching over 7 bases. CDR1 and CDR2 from the germline V gene are SGHRS and YFSETQ. The CDR3 is 16 residues long. The trim removed 0 bases at V and 2 bases at J, leaving 2 bases unmatched. The CDR3 DNA reads TGCGCCAGCAGCTTGGGGCGGGGGACTGGGGCCAACGTCCTGACTTTC. Protein product: CASSLGRGTGANVLTF.

V usage is TRBV6-1 and J usage is TRBJ2-1, with 7 bases fitting TRBD2. Trimming at V came to 2 bases and at J to 15 bases, leaving 13 bases not matched to a gene. The germline gives CDR1 MNHNS, CDR2 SASEGT. CDR3 length: 14 amino acids. The CDR3 sequence is CASSEPGLGESPFF. CDR3 bases: TGTGCCAGCAGTGAACCCGGACTAGGAGAGTCACCGTTCTTC.

The chain recombines TRBV3-1 (or the pseudogene TRBV3-2) with TRBJ2-5; D could derive from TRBD1 or TRBD2 (5 bases each). Germline CDR1 LGHDT, CDR2 YNNKEL (reference sequence). The CDR3 extends over 13 amino acids. V gave up 1 base and J gave up 3 bases, with 6 bases separating them. The CDR3 DNA is TGTGCCAGCAGCCAAGGGGGGAAAGAGACCCAGTACTTC. Residues: CASSQGGKETQYF.

The V call is TRBV4-2, the J call TRBJ2-5; the match to TRBD2 covers 9 bases. From germline, CDR1 is LGHNA and CDR2 YNFKEQ. The CDR3 runs 15 residues. With V trimmed by 3 bases and J by 3 bases, 5 bases remained unmatched. In DNA form, the CDR3 reads TGTGCCAGCAGCCAGAGACGGACTAGCGAAGAGACCCAGTACTTC. It is translated as CASSQRRTSEETQYF.

The V gene is TRBV3-1 (or the pseudogene TRBV3-2), the J gene TRBJ1-1; D gene ambiguous. The V end lost 1 base, the J end lost 8 bases, and 8 bases lay between the germline ends. CDR1 is LGHDT, CDR2 YNNKEL, per germline (reference sequence). CDR3 size: 12 residues. The CDR3 DNA sequence: TGTGCCAGCAGCCAAGCCGGCAGAGAAGCTTTCTTT. It translates to CASSQAGREAFF.

V is TRBV12-3 or TRBV12-4 and J is TRBJ1-1; D gene ambiguous. The CDR3 totals 13 residues. Trimming took off 3 bases at V and 4 bases at J, with 9 bases between the two ends. The CDR3 loop is CASSFQESTEAFF. The DNA for the CDR3 is TGTGCCAGCAGTTTTCAGGAGTCCACTGAAGCTTTCTTT.

The chain employs TRBV5-5 and TRBJ1-2, with 10 bases identical to TRBD1. Trimming removed 2 bases from V and 2 bases from J; junction bases left unmatched: 3. Germline assignment: CDR1 SGHKS and CDR2 YYEKEE (reference sequence). This CDR3 is built from 15 residues. CDR3 protein: CASSLPGQGNYGYTF. In DNA, the CDR3 is TGTGCCAGCAGCTTACCGGGACAGGGGAACTATGGCTACACCTTC. Drawing the rest from reference TRBV5-5 and TRBJ1-2, the complete variable domain is DAGVTQSPTHLIKTRGQQVTLRCSPISGHKSVSWYQQVLGQGPQFIFQYYEKEERGRGNFPDRFSARQFPNYSSELNVNALLLGDSALYLCASSLPGQGNYGYTFGSGTRLTVV.

The chain employs TRBV16 and TRBJ2-7; either TRBD1 or TRBD2 may fit D (7 bases each). From germline, CDR1 is KGHSY and CDR2 FQNENV. Trimming removed 0 bases at V and 6 bases at J, with 12 bases between. The CDR3 spans 14 residues. CDR3 in amino acids: CASSQSGGGAEQYF. The CDR3 DNA follows: TGTGCCAGCAGCCAATCGGGAGGGGGCGCCGAGCAGTACTTC.

Here the CDR3 reads CASRPTGEGSNQPQHF. In DNA form, the CDR3 reads TGTGCCAGCAGACCTACAGGGGAAGGAAGCAATCAGCCCCAGCATTTT. V gene TRBV6-6 combines with J gene TRBJ1-5, with 7 bases aligning to TRBD1. This CDR3 spans 16 amino acids. The J segment lost 1 base and the V segment lost 6 bases, leaving 9 bases of the junction unmatched. The germline V gene encodes CDR1 MNHNY and CDR2 SVGAGI (reference sequence).

This rearrangement joins TRBV9 to TRBJ2-7; D gene ambiguous. V lost 1 base, J lost 4 bases, and 6 bases lay in between. This CDR3 has 12 amino acids. Germline assignment: CDR1 SGDLS and CDR2 YYNGEE. The CDR3: CASSVNLYEQYF. Here the CDR3 DNA reads TGTGCCAGCAGCGTAAATCTGTACGAGCAGTACTTC.

V is TRBV3-1 (or the pseudogene TRBV3-2) and J is TRBJ2-5, with TRBD2 matching 14 bases. Germline values: CDR1 LGHDT, CDR2 YNNKEL (reference sequence). With V trimmed by 3 bases and J by 5 bases, 2 bases remained unmatched. The CDR3 is 15 amino acids. DNA of the CDR3: TGTGCCAGCAGCCAGGGACTAGCGGGAGAGGAGACCCAGTACTTC. Protein product: CASSQGLAGEETQYF.

The rearrangement uses TRBV11-2 and TRBJ1-6; D uncertain. Per germline, CDR1 SGHAT and CDR2 FQNNGV. This CDR3 is 14 amino acids long. Trimming took off 5 bases at V and 14 bases at J, with 19 bases between the two ends. The CDR3 here is CASSPNALGPTLHF. CDR3 coding DNA: TGTGCCAGCAGCCCAAACGCCCTTGGTCCCACCCTCCACTTT.

The rearrangement joins TRBV20-1 to TRBJ1-1, with D unclear. Germline CDR1 reads DFQATT; CDR2 reads SNEGSKA (reference sequence). The CDR3 sequence is 10 residues long. V gave up 6 bases and J gave up 11 bases, with 13 bases separating them. CDR3 sequence (DNA): TGCAGTGCCGTTCGGGTGGGGGCTTTCTTT. Translating gives CSAVRVGAFF.

The chain employs TRBV5-1 and TRBJ2-3, with 8 bases that match TRBD2. Germline CDR1 reads SGHRS; CDR2 reads YFSETQ. This CDR3 has 15 residues. V was clipped by 5 bases and J by 4 bases; unmatched bases: 9. Here the CDR3 reads CASSLTGGPADTQYF. The CDR3 coding sequence is TGCGCCAGCAGTCTGACGGGAGGGCCGGCAGATACGCAGTATTTT.

The chain has TRBV15 and TRBJ2-7; 12 positions match TRBD2. Per germline, CDR1 LNHNV and CDR2 YYDKDF (reference sequence). CDR3 size: 15 residues. With V trimmed by 8 bases and J by 4 bases, 9 bases remained unmatched. CDR3 region: CATRRTSGMGYEQYF. CDR3 nucleotides: TGTGCCACCCGTCGGACTAGCGGGATGGGTTACGAGCAGTACTTC.

Worth noting for this clone: The junction and the germline gene differ at one end; a read error may be behind it. The rearrangement links TRBV12-3 or TRBV12-4 to TRBJ2-7; 7 bases agree with TRBD1. The CDR3 runs 13 residues. The CDR3 DNA reads TGTGCCAGCAGTATCTTCGTGGGGACAGAGGAGTGCTTC. Its protein product is CASSIFVGTEECF.

DNA of the CDR3: TGTGCGTCCAGCGGACTAGCGGGAGAGACCCAGTACTTC. It translates to CASSGLAGETQYF. The J gene is TRBJ2-5, the V gene TRBV6-5; 11 nucleotides match TRBD2. The CDR3 extends over 13 amino acids. The germline V gene encodes CDR1 MNHEY and CDR2 SVGAGI.